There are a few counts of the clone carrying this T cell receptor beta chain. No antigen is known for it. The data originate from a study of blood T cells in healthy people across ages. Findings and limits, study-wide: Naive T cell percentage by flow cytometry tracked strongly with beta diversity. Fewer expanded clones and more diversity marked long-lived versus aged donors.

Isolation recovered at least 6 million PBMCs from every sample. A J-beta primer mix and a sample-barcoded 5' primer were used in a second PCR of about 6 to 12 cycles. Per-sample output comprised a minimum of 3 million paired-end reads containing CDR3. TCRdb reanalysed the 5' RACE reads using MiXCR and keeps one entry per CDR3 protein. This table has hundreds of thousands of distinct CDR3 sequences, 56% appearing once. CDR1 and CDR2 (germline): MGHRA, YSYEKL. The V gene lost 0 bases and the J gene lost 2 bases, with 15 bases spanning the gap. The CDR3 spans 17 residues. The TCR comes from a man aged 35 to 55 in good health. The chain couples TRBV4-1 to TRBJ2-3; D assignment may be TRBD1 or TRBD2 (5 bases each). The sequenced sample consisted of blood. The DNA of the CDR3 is TGCGCCAGCAGCCAAGATCGGGACCGACCACACACAGATACGCAGTATTTT. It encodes CASSQDRDRPHTDTQYF.